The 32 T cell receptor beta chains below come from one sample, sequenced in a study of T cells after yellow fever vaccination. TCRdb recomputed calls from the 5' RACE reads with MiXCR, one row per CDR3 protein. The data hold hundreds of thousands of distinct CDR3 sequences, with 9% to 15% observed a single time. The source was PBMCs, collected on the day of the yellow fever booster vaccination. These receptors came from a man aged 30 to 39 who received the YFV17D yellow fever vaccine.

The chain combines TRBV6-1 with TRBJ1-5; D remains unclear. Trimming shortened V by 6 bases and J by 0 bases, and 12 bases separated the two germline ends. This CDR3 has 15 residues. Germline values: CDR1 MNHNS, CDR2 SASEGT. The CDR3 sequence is CASRPGRSSNQPQHF. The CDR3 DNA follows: TGTGCCAGCAGACCCGGACGGAGTAGCAATCAGCCCCAGCATTTT.

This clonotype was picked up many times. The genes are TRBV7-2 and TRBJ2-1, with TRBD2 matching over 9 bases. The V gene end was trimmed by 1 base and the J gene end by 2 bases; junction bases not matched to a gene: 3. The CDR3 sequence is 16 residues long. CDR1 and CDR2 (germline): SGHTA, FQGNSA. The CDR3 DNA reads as TGTGCCAGCAGCTTAGGGGCTAGCGGGGCCTACAATGAGCAGTTCTTC. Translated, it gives CASSLGASGAYNEQFF.

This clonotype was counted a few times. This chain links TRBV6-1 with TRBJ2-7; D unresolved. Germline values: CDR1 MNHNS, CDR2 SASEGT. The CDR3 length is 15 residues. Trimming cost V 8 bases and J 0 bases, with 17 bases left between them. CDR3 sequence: CASSQPRSFSYEQYF. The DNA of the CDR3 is TGTGCCAGCTCCCAACCCCGCAGTTTCTCCTACGAGCAGTACTTC.

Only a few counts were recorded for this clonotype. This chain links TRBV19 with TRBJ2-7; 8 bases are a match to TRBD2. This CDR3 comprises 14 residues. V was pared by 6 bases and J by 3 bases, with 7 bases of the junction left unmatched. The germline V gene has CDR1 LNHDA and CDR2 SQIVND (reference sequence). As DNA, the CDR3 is TGTGCCAGTAGCCTTCGTAGCGGGATCTACGAGCAGTACTTC. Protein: CASSLRSGIYEQYF.

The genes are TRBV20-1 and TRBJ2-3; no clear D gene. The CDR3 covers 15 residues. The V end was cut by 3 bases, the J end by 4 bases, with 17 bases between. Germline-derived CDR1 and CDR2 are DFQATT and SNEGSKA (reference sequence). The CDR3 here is CSARIDLLVPDTQYF. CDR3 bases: TGCAGTGCTAGGATCGACCTGCTGGTCCCAGATACGCAGTATTTT.

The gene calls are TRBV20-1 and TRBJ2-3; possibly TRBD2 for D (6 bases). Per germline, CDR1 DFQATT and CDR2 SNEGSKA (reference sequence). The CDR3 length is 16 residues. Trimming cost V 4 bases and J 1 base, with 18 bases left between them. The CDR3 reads CSAMVSGLWGTDTQYF. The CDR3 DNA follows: TGCAGTGCTATGGTTAGCGGCCTTTGGGGCACAGATACGCAGTATTTT.

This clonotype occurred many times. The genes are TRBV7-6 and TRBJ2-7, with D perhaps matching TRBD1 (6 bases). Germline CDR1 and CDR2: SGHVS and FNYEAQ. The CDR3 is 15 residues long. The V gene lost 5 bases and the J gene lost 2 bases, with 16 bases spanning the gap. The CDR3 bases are TGTGCCAGCAGCCCAGAAACAACAGGGACCTACGAGCAGTACTTC. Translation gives CASSPETTGTYEQYF.

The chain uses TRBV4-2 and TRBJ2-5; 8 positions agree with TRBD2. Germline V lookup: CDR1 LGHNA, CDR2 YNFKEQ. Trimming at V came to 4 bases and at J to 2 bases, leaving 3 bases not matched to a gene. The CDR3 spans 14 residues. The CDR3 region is CASSRGLGQETQYF. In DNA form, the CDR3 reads TGTGCCAGCAGCCGGGGACTAGGGCAAGAGACCCAGTACTTC.

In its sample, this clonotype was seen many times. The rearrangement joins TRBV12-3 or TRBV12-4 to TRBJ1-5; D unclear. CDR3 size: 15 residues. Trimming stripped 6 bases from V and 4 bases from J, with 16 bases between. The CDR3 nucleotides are TGTGCCAGCAGCCCATGGAGTGGGGATAATCAGCCCCAGCATTTT. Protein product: CASSPWSGDNQPQHF.

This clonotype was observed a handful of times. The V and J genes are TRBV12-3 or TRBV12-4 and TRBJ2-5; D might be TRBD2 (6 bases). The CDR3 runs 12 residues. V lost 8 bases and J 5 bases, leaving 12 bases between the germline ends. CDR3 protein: CASRDGGETQYF. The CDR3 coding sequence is TGTGCCAGCCGGGACGGGGGTGAGACCCAGTACTTC.

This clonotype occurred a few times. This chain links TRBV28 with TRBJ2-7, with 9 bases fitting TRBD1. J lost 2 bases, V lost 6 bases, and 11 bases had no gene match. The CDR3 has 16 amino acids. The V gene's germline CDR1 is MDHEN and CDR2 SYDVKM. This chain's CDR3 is CASSLLGQGETYEQYF. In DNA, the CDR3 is TGTGCCAGCAGCCTCTTGGGACAGGGAGAAACCTACGAGCAGTACTTC.

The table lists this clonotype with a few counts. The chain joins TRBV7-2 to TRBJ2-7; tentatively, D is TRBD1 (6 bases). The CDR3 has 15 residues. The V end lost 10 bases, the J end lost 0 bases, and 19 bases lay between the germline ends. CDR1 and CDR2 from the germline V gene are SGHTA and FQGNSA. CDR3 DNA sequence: TGTGCCACCCACCGGCCCACAGGGTCCTCCTACGAGCAGTACTTC. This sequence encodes CATHRPTGSSYEQYF.

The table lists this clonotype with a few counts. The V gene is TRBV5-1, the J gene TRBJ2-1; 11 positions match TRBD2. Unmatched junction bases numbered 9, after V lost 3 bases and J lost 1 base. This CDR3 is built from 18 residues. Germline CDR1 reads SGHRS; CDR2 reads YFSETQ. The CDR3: CASSSPGTSGLSYNEQFF. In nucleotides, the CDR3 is TGCGCCAGCAGCTCCCCCGGGACTAGCGGCTTATCCTACAATGAGCAGTTCTTC.

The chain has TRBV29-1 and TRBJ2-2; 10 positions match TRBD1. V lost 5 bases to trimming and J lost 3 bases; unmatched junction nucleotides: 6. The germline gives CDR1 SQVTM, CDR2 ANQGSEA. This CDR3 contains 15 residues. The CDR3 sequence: CSVRQGARDTGELFF. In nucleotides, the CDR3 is TGCAGCGTTCGACAGGGGGCTCGGGACACCGGGGAGCTGTTTTTT.

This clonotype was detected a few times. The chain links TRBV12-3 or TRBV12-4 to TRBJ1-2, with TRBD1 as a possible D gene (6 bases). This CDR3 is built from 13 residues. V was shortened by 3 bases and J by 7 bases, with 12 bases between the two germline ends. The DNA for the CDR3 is TGTGCCAGCAGTTTCGGGGCCAGGGGTGGCTACACCTTC. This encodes CASSFGARGGYTF.

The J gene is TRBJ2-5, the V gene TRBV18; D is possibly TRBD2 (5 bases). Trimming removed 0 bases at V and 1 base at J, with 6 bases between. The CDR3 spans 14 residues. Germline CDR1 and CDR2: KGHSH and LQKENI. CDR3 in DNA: TGTGCCAGCTCACCACCGGGAGCCCAAGAGACCCAGTACTTC. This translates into CASSPPGAQETQYF.

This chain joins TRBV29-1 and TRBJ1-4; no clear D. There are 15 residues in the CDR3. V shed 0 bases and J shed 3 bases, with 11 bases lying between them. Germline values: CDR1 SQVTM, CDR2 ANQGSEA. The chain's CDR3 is CSVEDRGEANEKLFF. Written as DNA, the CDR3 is TGCAGCGTTGAAGATCGCGGGGAGGCTAATGAAAAACTGTTTTTT.

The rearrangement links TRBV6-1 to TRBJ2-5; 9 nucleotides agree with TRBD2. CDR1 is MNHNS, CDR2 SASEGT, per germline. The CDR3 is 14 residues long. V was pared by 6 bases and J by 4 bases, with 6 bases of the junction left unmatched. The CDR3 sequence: CASRPSGAPETQYF. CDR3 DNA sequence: TGTGCCAGCAGGCCTAGCGGGGCGCCAGAGACCCAGTACTTC.

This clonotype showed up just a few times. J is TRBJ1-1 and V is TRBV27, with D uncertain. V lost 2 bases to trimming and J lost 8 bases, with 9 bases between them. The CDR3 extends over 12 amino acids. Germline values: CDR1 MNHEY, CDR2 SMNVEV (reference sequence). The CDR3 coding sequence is TGTGCCAGCAGTTTAAGCAGGCCCGAAGCTTTCTTT. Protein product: CASSLSRPEAFF.

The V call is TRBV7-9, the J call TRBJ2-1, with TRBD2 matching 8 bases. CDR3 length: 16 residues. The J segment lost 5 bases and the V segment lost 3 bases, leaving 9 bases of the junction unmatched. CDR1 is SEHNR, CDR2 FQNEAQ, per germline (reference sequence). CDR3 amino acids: CASSFGVTSVHNEQFF. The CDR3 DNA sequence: TGTGCCAGCAGCTTCGGAGTGACTAGCGTGCACAATGAGCAGTTCTTC.

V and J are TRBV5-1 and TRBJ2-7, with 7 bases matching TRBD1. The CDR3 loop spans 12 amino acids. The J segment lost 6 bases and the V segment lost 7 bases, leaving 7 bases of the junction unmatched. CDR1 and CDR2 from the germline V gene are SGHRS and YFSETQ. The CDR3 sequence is CASFETGREQYF. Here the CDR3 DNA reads TGCGCCAGCTTCGAGACAGGGCGCGAGCAGTACTTC. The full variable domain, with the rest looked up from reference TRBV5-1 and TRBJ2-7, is KAGVTQTPRYLIKTRGQQVTLSCSPISGHRSVSWYQQTPGQGLQFLFEYFSETQRNKGNFPGRFSGRQFSNSRSEMNVSTLELGDSALYLCASFETGREQYFGPGTRLTVT.

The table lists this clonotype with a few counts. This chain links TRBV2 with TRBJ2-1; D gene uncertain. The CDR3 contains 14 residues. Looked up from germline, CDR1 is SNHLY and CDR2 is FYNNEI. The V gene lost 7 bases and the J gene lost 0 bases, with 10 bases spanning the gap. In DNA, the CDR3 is TGTGCCAGCATGAAAGGGAACTCCTACAATGAGCAGTTCTTC. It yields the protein CASMKGNSYNEQFF.

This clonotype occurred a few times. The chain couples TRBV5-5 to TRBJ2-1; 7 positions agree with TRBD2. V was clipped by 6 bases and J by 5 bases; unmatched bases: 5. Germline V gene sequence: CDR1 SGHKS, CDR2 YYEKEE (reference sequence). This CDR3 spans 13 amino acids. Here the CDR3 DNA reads TGTGCCAGCACGGGCGGGACTAACAATGAGCAGTTCTTC. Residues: CASTGGTNNEQFF.

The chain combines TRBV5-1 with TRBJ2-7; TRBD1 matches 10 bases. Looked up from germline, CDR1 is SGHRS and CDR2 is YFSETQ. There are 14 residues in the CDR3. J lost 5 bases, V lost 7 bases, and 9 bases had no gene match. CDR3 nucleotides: TGCGCCAGCCGTCCCGGGACAGGGGTCCACGAGCAGTACTTC. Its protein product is CASRPGTGVHEQYF.

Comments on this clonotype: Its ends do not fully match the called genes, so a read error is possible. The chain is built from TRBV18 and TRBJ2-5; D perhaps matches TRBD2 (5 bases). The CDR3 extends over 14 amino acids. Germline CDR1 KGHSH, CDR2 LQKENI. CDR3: CASLPQQKEGTQYF. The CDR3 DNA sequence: TGTGCCAGCTTACCACAGCAGAAAGAGGGGACCCAGTACTTC.

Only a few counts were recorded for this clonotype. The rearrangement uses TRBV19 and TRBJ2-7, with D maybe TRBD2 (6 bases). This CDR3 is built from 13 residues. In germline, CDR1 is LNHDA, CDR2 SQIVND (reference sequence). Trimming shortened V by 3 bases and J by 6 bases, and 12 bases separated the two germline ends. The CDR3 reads CASSMGTRLEQYF. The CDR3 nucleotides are TGTGCCAGTAGTATGGGGACTCGGCTCGAGCAGTACTTC.

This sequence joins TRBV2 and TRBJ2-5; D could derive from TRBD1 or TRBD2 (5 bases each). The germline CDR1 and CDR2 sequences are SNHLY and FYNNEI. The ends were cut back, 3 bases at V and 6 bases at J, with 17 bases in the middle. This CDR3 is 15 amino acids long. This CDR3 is CASSEFNGTLKTQYF. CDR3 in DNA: TGTGCCAGCAGTGAGTTTAACGGGACGTTGAAGACCCAGTACTTC.

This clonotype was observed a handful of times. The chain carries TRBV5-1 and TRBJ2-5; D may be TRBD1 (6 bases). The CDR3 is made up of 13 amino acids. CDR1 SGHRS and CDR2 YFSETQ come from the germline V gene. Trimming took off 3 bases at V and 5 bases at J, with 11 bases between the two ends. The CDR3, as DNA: TGCGCCAGCAGCTGGGCCACAGGGGAGACCCAGTACTTC. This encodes CASSWATGETQYF.

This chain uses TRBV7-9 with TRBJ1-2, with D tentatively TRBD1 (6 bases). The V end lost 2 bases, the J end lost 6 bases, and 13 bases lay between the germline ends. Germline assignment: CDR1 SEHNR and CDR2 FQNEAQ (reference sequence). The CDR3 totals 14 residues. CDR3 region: CASSLSAGVHGYTF. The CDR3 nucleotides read TGTGCCAGCAGCTTATCAGCAGGGGTCCATGGCTACACCTTC.

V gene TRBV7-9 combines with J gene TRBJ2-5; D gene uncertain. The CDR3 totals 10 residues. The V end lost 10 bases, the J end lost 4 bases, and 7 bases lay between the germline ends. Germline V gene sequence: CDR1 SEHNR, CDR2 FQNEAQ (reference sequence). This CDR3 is CATLTETQYF. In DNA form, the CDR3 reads TGTGCCACCCTGACAGAGACCCAGTACTTC.

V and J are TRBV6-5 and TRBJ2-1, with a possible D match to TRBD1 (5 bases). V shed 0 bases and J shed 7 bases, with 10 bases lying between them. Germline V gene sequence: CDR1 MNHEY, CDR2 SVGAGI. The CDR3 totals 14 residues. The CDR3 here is CASSYSGAGNEQFF. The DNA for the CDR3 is TGTGCCAGCAGTTACTCAGGAGCAGGGAATGAGCAGTTCTTC.

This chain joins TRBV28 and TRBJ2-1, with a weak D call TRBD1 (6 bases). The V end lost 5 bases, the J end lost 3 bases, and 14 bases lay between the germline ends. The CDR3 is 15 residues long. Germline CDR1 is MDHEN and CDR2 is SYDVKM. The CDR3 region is CASSKQGGFYNEQFF. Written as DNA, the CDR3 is TGTGCCAGCAGTAAACAGGGCGGGTTCTACAATGAGCAGTTCTTC.